These 4 T cell receptor beta chains originate from one sample sequenced in a study of shared clonotypes between healthy human individuals (dated by TCRdb to the early 2020s). CD8 naive samples were CD45RO-negative cells positively selected for CCR7, giving a CD45RA+CCR7+ population that excluded TemRA cells. The method behind the library was the immunoSEQ multiplex PCR assay. Not all clones reach the TCRdb copy of this immuneACCESS table, which keeps in-frame sequences only. Checked studies attribute under half of the gap to unresolved V genes and leave the rest unexplained. The sample data list under 850,000 clones, and over 90% of these were observed just once. 20% to 30% of the sample belongs to the ten largest clones. The material sequenced was naive CD8+ T cells sorted from blood. According to the study, the label for this sample's cell subset or site signals: CD45RA+CCR7+. The source is a man aged 25 to 40 in good health.

This chain joins TRBV7-2 and TRBJ2-1; 9 bases fit TRBD1. V was clipped by 5 bases and J by 3 bases; unmatched bases: 11. This CDR3 is built from 17 residues. Per the germline V gene, CDR1 is SGHTA and CDR2 is FQGNSA. The CDR3 DNA follows: TGTGCCAGCAGCCTCGGTGCGGGGGACAGGGTCTACAATGAGCAGTTCTTC. Encoded protein: CASSLGAGDRVYNEQFF.

This chain uses TRBV7-2 with TRBJ1-2; D uncertain. Germline assignment: CDR1 SGHTA and CDR2 FQGNSA. The CDR3 loop spans 14 amino acids. The V end was cut by 5 bases, the J end by 4 bases, with 14 bases between. The CDR3 protein is CASSQLDGIYGYTF. CDR3 bases: TGTGCCAGCAGCCAGCTCGACGGAATCTATGGCTACACCTTC.

The count of this clone is one. V gene TRBV7-9 combines with J gene TRBJ2-1; D gene ambiguous. V was cut by 2 bases and J by 3 bases, with 14 bases left in between. Germline V gene sequence: CDR1 SEHNR, CDR2 FQNEAQ (reference sequence). CDR3 length: 16 amino acids. The CDR3 bases are TGTGCCAGCAGCTTAAACCCGAATGAAGGCTACAATGAGCAGTTCTTC. It encodes CASSLNPNEGYNEQFF.

The gene calls are TRBV7-6 and TRBJ2-7; 10 positions agree with TRBD2. Germline V gives CDR1 SGHVS, CDR2 FNYEAQ. The CDR3 runs 15 residues. V dropped 5 bases and J dropped 3; count of bases not matched to a gene: 7. The CDR3 is CASSPRTSGNYEQYF. CDR3 DNA: TGTGCCAGCAGCCCCCGCACTAGCGGGAACTACGAGCAGTACTTC.